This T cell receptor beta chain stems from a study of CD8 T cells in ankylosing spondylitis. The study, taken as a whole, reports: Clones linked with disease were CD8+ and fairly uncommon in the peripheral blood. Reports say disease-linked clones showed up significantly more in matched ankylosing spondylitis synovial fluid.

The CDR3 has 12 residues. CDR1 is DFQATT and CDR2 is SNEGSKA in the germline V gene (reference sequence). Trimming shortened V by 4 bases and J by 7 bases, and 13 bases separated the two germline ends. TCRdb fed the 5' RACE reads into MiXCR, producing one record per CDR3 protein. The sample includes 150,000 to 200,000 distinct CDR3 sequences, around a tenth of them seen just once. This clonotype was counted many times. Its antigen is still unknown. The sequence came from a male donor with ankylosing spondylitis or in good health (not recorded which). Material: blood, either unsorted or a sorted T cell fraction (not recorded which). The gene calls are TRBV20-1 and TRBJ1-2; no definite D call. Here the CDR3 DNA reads TGCAGTGCTACCACCTTCGACTTTGGCTACACCTTC. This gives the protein CSATTFDFGYTF.